The 23 T cell receptor beta chains in this list originate from one sample, sequenced in a study of CD8+ T cells in alopecia areata (dated by TCRdb to 2016 to 2019). The library was obtained by the immunoSEQ multiplex PCR assay. RNA was extracted from all samples and reverse transcribed into cDNA, which served as template for TCR sequencing. TCRdb's version of the immuneACCESS table is confined to in-frame rearrangements and falls short of the full clone set. An unresolved V gene accounts for under half of the shortfall where checked; the remainder is of unknown origin. This sample comprises roughly 140,000 clones, approximately 49% of them detected only once. The ten largest account for around 1% of the sample. The intended sense of this specimen's time point label: baseline before oral tofacitinib. The sample in question was CD4+ T cells sorted from blood, obtained at week 0. These TCRs come from a human donor with alopecia areata.

The genes are TRBV30 and TRBJ2-7; D is perhaps TRBD1 or TRBD2 (5 bases each). Between the trimmed V and J ends, which lost 0 bases and 3 bases, there was a span of 9 bases. CDR1 GTSNPN and CDR2 SVGIG come from the germline V gene (reference sequence). This CDR3 contains 13 residues. The chain's CDR3 is CAWSVGTDYEQYF. The CDR3, as DNA: TGTGCCTGGAGTGTAGGGACCGACTACGAGCAGTACTTC.

This clone turned up a few times. The genes are TRBV29-1 and TRBJ2-3; D could derive from TRBD1 or TRBD2 (5 bases each). This CDR3 region has 14 residues. Trimming pared 4 bases from V and 3 bases from J, leaving 14 bases between. The germline V gene has CDR1 SQVTM and CDR2 ANQGSEA. The CDR3 loop is CSVGDPGGTDTQYF. For the CDR3, the DNA is TGCAGCGTTGGGGACCCTGGGGGTACAGATACGCAGTATTTT.

This clone was counted between two and nine times. The rearrangement links TRBV7-7 to TRBJ1-4; a weak D match, TRBD1 (5 bases). CDR1 SSHAT and CDR2 FNYEAQ come from the germline V gene (reference sequence). CDR3 length equals 15 residues. CDR3 bases: TGTGCTAGCGGACTGTACCGGGACGATGGCGAAAAACTGTTTTTT. Residues: CASGLYRDDGEKLFF.

Written as DNA, the CDR3 is TGCGCCAGCAGCCAAGATCCGCGGACTAGGGCCTACAATGAGCAGTTCTTC. It encodes CASSQDPRTRAYNEQFF. V gene TRBV4-1 combines with J gene TRBJ2-1; 7 positions agree with TRBD2. V shed 0 bases and J 2 bases; nucleotides not matched to a gene: 7. The CDR3 is made up of 17 amino acids. Germline CDR1 reads MGHRA; CDR2 reads YSYEKL.

V usage is TRBV30 and J usage is TRBJ2-7; D gene unclear. The CDR3 runs 11 residues. Germline CDR1 is GTSNPN and CDR2 is SVGIG (reference sequence). Trimming removed 1 base at V and 6 bases at J, with 7 bases between. The DNA of the CDR3 is TGTGCCTGGAGTGGGCTAGGCGAGCAGTACTTC. Translating it yields CAWSGLGEQYF.

The chain employs TRBV2 and TRBJ2-7, with 9 bases lining up with TRBD1. The CDR3 consists of 13 residues. J was trimmed by 6 bases and V by 6 bases; bases with no gene match: 6. From germline, CDR1 is SNHLY and CDR2 FYNNEI. CDR3 loop: CASRTTGGVEQYF. The CDR3 nucleotides are TGTGCCAGCAGGACGACAGGGGGGGTCGAGCAGTACTTC. The variable domain in full, with the rest retrieved from reference TRBV2 and TRBJ2-7, is EPEVTQTPSHQVTQMGQEVILRCVPISNHLYFYWYRQILGQKVEFLVSFYNNEISEKSEIFDDQFSVERPDGSNFTLKIRSTKLEDSAMYFCASRTTGGVEQYFGPGTRLTVT.

This chain's CDR3 is CASSVDGGNTQYF. In DNA form, the CDR3 reads TGTGCCAGCAGTGTCGACGGGGGGAATACGCAGTATTTT. The genes are TRBV2 and TRBJ2-3, with 7 bases lining up with TRBD2. CDR1 and CDR2 from the germline V gene are SNHLY and FYNNEI. This CDR3 is 13 amino acids long. Trimming removed 4 bases from V and 7 bases from J; junction bases left unmatched: 5.

The rearrangement uses TRBV7-2 and TRBJ2-7; D remains ambiguous. CDR3 length: 15 residues. Deletions cut 2 bases from V and 0 bases from J, with 11 bases between. Looked up from germline, CDR1 is SGHTA and CDR2 is FQGNSA. CDR3 DNA sequence: TGTGCCAGCAGCTTATCTGCTCGAGCCTCCTACGAGCAGTACTTC. This encodes CASSLSARASYEQYF.

The rearrangement uses TRBV2 and TRBJ1-2; D not certain. Trimming removed 3 bases at V and 5 bases at J, with 7 bases between. The CDR3 totals 12 residues. Germline loops: CDR1 SNHLY, CDR2 FYNNEI. CDR3: CASSEAGYGYTF. The CDR3 nucleotides read TGTGCCAGCAGTGAGGCGGGTTATGGCTACACCTTC.

This chain links TRBV19 with TRBJ2-5; D gene unclear. This CDR3 comprises 11 residues. V lost 7 bases and J lost 5, with 8 bases in between. Germline CDR1 LNHDA, CDR2 SQIVND (reference sequence). The CDR3 DNA reads TGTGCCAGTACTCAAGGGGAGACCCAGTACTTC. Translation gives CASTQGETQYF.

The chain has TRBV6-5 and TRBJ2-1, with D perhaps matching TRBD1 (7 bases). There are 15 residues in the CDR3. Trimming took 5 bases from V and 3 from J, leaving 14 bases between them. Germline V gene lookup returns CDR1 MNHEY and CDR2 SVGAGI. This CDR3 reads CASSRQGLIYNEQFF. CDR3 coding DNA: TGTGCCAGCAGTCGACAGGGACTCATCTACAATGAGCAGTTCTTC.

This clone was detected only a few times. The V call is TRBV7-3, the J call TRBJ2-2; D is ambiguous. The CDR3 covers 16 residues. Germline-derived CDR1 and CDR2 are SGHTA and FQGTGA. Trimming removed 5 bases at V and 0 bases at J, with 13 bases between. CDR3 coding DNA: TGTGCCAGCAGCCTGCAGGCGACCCCGAACACCGGGGAGCTGTTTTTT. Its protein product is CASSLQATPNTGELFF.

The rearrangement uses TRBV4-1 and TRBJ2-2; possibly TRBD1 for D (5 bases). Germline V gene sequence: CDR1 MGHRA, CDR2 YSYEKL. This CDR3 has 15 residues. Trimming shortened V by 0 bases and J by 5 bases, and 10 bases separated the two germline ends. The CDR3 sequence is CASSQDSRQTGELFF. CDR3 nucleotides: TGCGCCAGCAGCCAAGACTCCCGACAGACCGGGGAGCTGTTTTTT.

This clone has a handful of counts. The chain combines TRBV19 with TRBJ2-2; D is possibly TRBD2 (5 bases). The CDR3 runs to 16 residues. Trimming took off 3 bases at V and 1 base at J, with 12 bases between the two ends. Per germline, CDR1 LNHDA and CDR2 SQIVND (reference sequence). The CDR3 spells CASSMGVNRNTGELFF. The CDR3 nucleotides read TGTGCCAGTAGTATGGGAGTGAACAGGAACACCGGGGAGCTGTTTTTT.

This clone was picked up a small number of times. The chain employs TRBV30 and TRBJ1-1, with TRBD1 as a possible D gene (6 bases). This CDR3 has 15 amino acids. Germline values: CDR1 GTSNPN, CDR2 SVGIG (reference sequence). V gave up 2 bases and J gave up 0 bases, with 13 bases separating them. DNA of the CDR3: TGTGCCTGGAGTACGGGGGGACATTTGAACACTGAAGCTTTCTTT. It specifies CAWSTGGHLNTEAFF. Using reference TRBV30 and TRBJ1-1 for the parts outside the CDR3, the full variable domain is SQTIHQWPATLVQPVGSPLSLECTVEGTSNPNLYWYRQAAGRGLQLLFYSVGIGQISSEVPQNLSASRPQDRQFILSSKKLLLSDSGFYLCAWSTGGHLNTEAFFGQGTRLTVV.

The sample holds a few counts of this clone. This same CDR3 is encoded by further DNA sequences in the sample. J is TRBJ2-5 and V is TRBV5-1; D is perhaps TRBD1 (6 bases). CDR3 length equals 13 residues. V was cut by 2 bases and J by 2 bases, with 7 bases left in between. Germline V gene lookup returns CDR1 SGHRS and CDR2 YFSETQ. The CDR3 nucleotides are TGCGCCAGCAGCTTAGGACAGCAAGAGACCCAGTACTTC. It translates to CASSLGQQETQYF.

There are a few counts of this clone. The J gene is TRBJ2-2, the V gene TRBV28, with 9 nucleotides matching TRBD1. V shed 6 bases and J 5 bases; nucleotides not matched to a gene: 4. Per the germline V gene, CDR1 is MDHEN and CDR2 is SYDVKM. The CDR3 consists of 14 residues. In nucleotides, the CDR3 is TGTGCCAGCAGGCCCGGGACAGGGACCGGGGAGCTGTTTTTT. Protein product: CASRPGTGTGELFF.

This clone was observed a handful of times. V gene TRBV30 combines with J gene TRBJ2-5; D is unresolved. The CDR3 runs 11 residues. Trimming took off 4 bases at V and 6 bases at J, with 9 bases between the two ends. Germline assignment: CDR1 GTSNPN and CDR2 SVGIG (reference sequence). CDR3 amino acids: CAWTISQTQYF. In DNA form, the CDR3 reads TGTGCCTGGACAATAAGCCAGACCCAGTACTTC.

The V gene is TRBV5-1, the J gene TRBJ2-3, with 7 bases fitting TRBD2. This CDR3 has 17 amino acids. V shed 1 base, J shed 0 bases, and the junction held 8 bases outside the gene matches. Germline CDR1 and CDR2: SGHRS and YFSETQ. The CDR3 spells CASSLSPAGSSTDTQYF. CDR3 nucleotides: TGCGCCAGCAGCTTGTCTCCAGCGGGGTCTAGCACAGATACGCAGTATTTT.

The genes are TRBV29-1 and TRBJ2-4, with a weak D call TRBD2 (6 bases). The V gene lost 4 bases and the J gene lost 3 bases, with 10 bases spanning the gap. Germline loops: CDR1 SQVTM, CDR2 ANQGSEA. The CDR3 totals 13 residues. The CDR3 spells CSVAREVKNIQYF. The CDR3 DNA reads as TGCAGCGTTGCCAGGGAGGTCAAAAACATTCAGTACTTC.

This chain joins TRBV30 and TRBJ1-4, with 9 positions matching TRBD1. V lost 3 bases, J lost 5 bases, and 13 bases stayed unmatched. Germline V gene lookup returns CDR1 GTSNPN and CDR2 SVGIG (reference sequence). This CDR3 has 17 amino acids. For the CDR3, the DNA is TGTGCCTGGAGCAAGTCCCCTCAAGGACAGGGGAATGAAAAACTGTTTTTT. This gives the protein CAWSKSPQGQGNEKLFF. Variable domain in full (rest from reference TRBV30 and TRBJ1-4): SQTIHQWPATLVQPVGSPLSLECTVEGTSNPNLYWYRQAAGRGLQLLFYSVGIGQISSEVPQNLSASRPQDRQFILSSKKLLLSDSGFYLCAWSKSPQGQGNEKLFFGSGTQLSVL.

The V and J genes are TRBV28 and TRBJ2-7; D uncertain. This CDR3 has 11 residues. V gave up 3 bases and J gave up 2 bases, with 2 bases separating them. Germline V CDR1 and CDR2: MDHEN, SYDVKM. DNA for the CDR3: TGTGCCAGCAGTTTGACCTACGAGCAGTACTTC. Its translation: CASSLTYEQYF.

This clone came up a few times. The rearrangement joins TRBV30 to TRBJ2-4; 7 bases line up with TRBD1. The germline CDR1 and CDR2 sequences are GTSNPN and SVGIG (reference sequence). This CDR3 spans 15 amino acids. Germline trimming cut 5 bases from V and 1 base from J; bases unmatched to any gene: 8. The CDR3 sequence is CAWQDRRKAKNIQYF. Written as DNA, the CDR3 is TGTGCCTGGCAGGACAGGCGAAAGGCCAAAAACATTCAGTACTTC.